These T cell receptor beta chains were read from a single sample in a study of human T cells and chemical hapten exposure. A single record per CDR3 protein comes from TCRdb applying MiXCR to the RACE reads. The sample carries about 34,000 distinct CDR3 sequences, roughly 5% recorded once. The source material was whole blood. All receptors derive from a human donor in good health. Some clones in this sample may be carry-over from other donors' samples. Each CDR3 is given with its conserved first and last residue. A D gene is named only where the DNA matches it firmly. Clone sizes are given selectively: once, few, many, or a class where the clone is expanded.

many	-	TRBJ1-5	TRBV2	TGTGCCAGCAGTGTGGGGCAGGGACCGGGCGGGCCCCAGCATTTT	CASSVGQGPGGPQHF
many	-	TRBJ1-5	TRBV6-2/TRBV6-3	TGTGCCAGCAGTCCCCCCGAGGTTCAGCCCCAGCATTTT	CASSPPEVQPQHF
many	-	TRBJ1-1	TRBV5-1	TGCGCCAGCAGCTCCGGTTACACTGAAGCTTTCTTT	CASSSGYTEAFF
-	-	TRBJ1-6	TRBV6-2/TRBV6-3	TGTGCCAGCACTCAACCGGTGGGGGGCAATTCACCCCTCCACTTT	CASTQPVGGNSPLHF
many	-	TRBJ1-1	TRBV20-1	TGCAGTGCCCCCGACAGGACCAAGAACACTGAAGCTTTCTTT	CSAPDRTKNTEAFF
many	TRBD2	TRBJ2-1	TRBV7-9	TGTGCCAGCAGCCCCGACTCGCGGGGGTACAATGAGCAGTTCTTC	CASSPDSRGYNEQFF
many	TRBD1	TRBJ2-7	TRBV5-1	TGCGCCAGCAGCGTTAATCCCGGGACAGGCTTCTACGAGCAGTACTTC	CASSVNPGTGFYEQYF
many	-	TRBJ1-3	TRBV12-3/TRBV12-4	TGTGCCAGCAGTTTCGGTGGGGTGCGCGTAGGAAACACCATATATTTT	CASSFGGVRVGNTIYF
few	-	TRBJ2-3	TRBV7-2	TGTGCCAGCAGCCCGGACGTCGCAGATACGCAGTATTTT	CASSPDVADTQYF
-	-	TRBJ1-4	TRBV20-1	TGCAGTGCTTCGGATACAGGTGGAAATGAAAAACTGTTTTTT	CSASDTGGNEKLFF
many	TRBD2	TRBJ2-3	TRBV7-2	TGTGCCAGCAGTGGGACTAGCGGGGGGGGGGCAGATACGCAGTATTTT	CASSGTSGGGADTQYF
many	-	TRBJ1-5	TRBV7-2	TGTGCCAGCAGCTTAGGCCTCAATCAGCCCCAGCATTTT	CASSLGLNQPQHF
-	-	TRBJ1-2	TRBV14	TGTGCCAGCAGCCAAGATTTTAGGGCCTATGGCTACACCTTC	CASSQDFRAYGYTF
-	TRBD1	TRBJ1-1	TRBV12-3/TRBV12-4	TGTGCCAGCACTAGGGGACAGGGGGAGGCTGAAGCTTTCTTT	CASTRGQGEAEAFF
many	-	TRBJ1-1	TRBV12-5	TGTGCTAGTGCCGTAGATTACACTGAAGCTTTCTTT	CASAVDYTEAFF
few	TRBD2	TRBJ2-1	TRBV2	TGTGCCAGCAGTGACCCGGGACTAGCGGGAGTCAATGAGCAGTTCTTC	CASSDPGLAGVNEQFF
-	-	TRBJ1-1	TRBV29-1	TGCAGCGTTGAAAGAGGTGGGGTGAACACTGAAGCTTTCTTT	CSVERGGVNTEAFF
many	TRBD1	TRBJ2-7	TRBV4-2	TGTGCCAGCAGCCAAGTCCCAGGGGGCGACGAGCAGTACTTC	CASSQVPGGDEQYF
medium-sized	-	TRBJ1-1	TRBV29-1	TGCAGCGTTGCTTGGGGCCAGGGGCCGGGCACTGAAGCTTTCTTT	CSVAWGQGPGTEAFF
-	TRBD1	TRBJ1-2	TRBV6-6	TGTGCCAGCAGTTCCTCACTTAGGGGACAGGGCTATGGCTACACCTTC	CASSSSLRGQGYGYTF
-	TRBD1	TRBJ1-3	TRBV29-1	TGCAGCGTTGAAGTTCGATCAACCAGGGGGGCTGGAAACACCATATATTTT	CSVEVRSTRGAGNTIYF
-	-	TRBJ2-6	TRBV29-1	TGCAGCGTTGCCCAGGGGACCAACGTCCTGACTTTC	CSVAQGTNVLTF
many	-	TRBJ2-7	TRBV6-2/TRBV6-3	TGTGCCAGCAGTTTCCTGGACAGCCCCTACGAGCAGTACTTC	CASSFLDSPYEQYF
many	TRBD2	TRBJ2-1	TRBV6-2/TRBV6-3	TGTGCCAGCAAACCCACGGGGACTAGCGGGGTTAATGAGCAGTTCTTC	CASKPTGTSGVNEQFF
many	-	TRBJ2-7	TRBV12-3/TRBV12-4	TGTGCCAGCAGTTTAAGGGACCCGTCCTACGAGCAGTACTTC	CASSLRDPSYEQYF
medium-sized	-	TRBJ1-6	TRBV7-9	TGTGCCAGCAGCTTAGATAATACCGGAACCTATTCACCCCTCCACTTT	CASSLDNTGTYSPLHF
few	-	TRBJ1-4	TRBV18	TGTGCCAGCTCACCACGGTTGTCCCAGAGGGGTCAACCTAATGAAAAACTGTTTTTT	CASSPRLSQRGQPNEKLFF
many	TRBD1	TRBJ2-2	TRBV18	TGTGCCAGCTCACCACCCGGACAGGGGATCGGCGGGGAGCTGTTTTTT	CASSPPGQGIGGELFF
many	-	TRBJ2-1	TRBV7-8	TGTGCCAGCAGCTTCCGGGACCCCACTCAGGGTGAGCAGTTCTTC	CASSFRDPTQGEQFF
few	TRBD2	TRBJ2-1	TRBV12-3/TRBV12-4	TGTGCCAGCAGGCGGACTAGTGGGAGTCCCAGTGAGCAGTTCTTC	CASRRTSGSPSEQFF
-	TRBD1	TRBJ1-1	TRBV5-4	TGTGCCAGCAGCTTCGGACAGGGGGCGAGGGTCACTGAAGCTTTCTTT	CASSFGQGARVTEAFF
-	TRBD2	TRBJ2-3	TRBV20-1	TGCAGTGCTAGAGATACAAGCGGGGTTCAGTATTTT	CSARDTSGVQYF
-	TRBD1	TRBJ1-1	TRBV28	TGTGCCAGCAGTCTCGCAGGGGGGGGCACTGAAGCTTTCTTT	CASSLAGGGTEAFF
many	-	TRBJ1-1	TRBV3-1	TGTGCCAGCAGCCAAATTCAGGGGAGGACTGAAGCTTTCTTT	CASSQIQGRTEAFF
few	-	TRBJ1-2	TRBV7-8	TGTGCCAGCAGCTTAGAGGTGGCGACCCGAGGCTACACCTTC	CASSLEVATRGYTF
many	TRBD1	TRBJ1-1	TRBV5-6	TGTGCCAGCAGCTCTGGACAGGTGACAACTGAAGCTTTCTTT	CASSSGQVTTEAFF
many	-	TRBJ1-3	TRBV18	TGTGCCAGCTCACCATCAGGGGACTCTGGAAACACCATATATTTT	CASSPSGDSGNTIYF
-	-	TRBJ1-5	TRBV3-1	TGTGCCAGCAGCCAAGTTGGCACCAATCAGCCCCAGCATTTT	CASSQVGTNQPQHF
many	TRBD2	TRBJ2-2	TRBV2	TGTGCCAGCAGTGAATGGCTAGCGGGATTTAACACCGGGGAGCTGTTTTTT	CASSEWLAGFNTGELFF
many	-	TRBJ2-3	TRBV10-3	TGTGCCCTTTCCAGGGAGAGCACAGATACGCAGTATTTT	CALSRESTDTQYF
many	-	TRBJ1-6	TRBV2	TGTGCCAGCAGTGTCGGCAGGGAAGGCCTACCCCTCCACTTT	CASSVGREGLPLHF
many	TRBD1	TRBJ2-7	TRBV3-1	TGTGCCAGCAGCCAGGGCAGGACAGGGGCCTACGAGCAGTACTTC	CASSQGRTGAYEQYF
few	TRBD1	TRBJ1-4	TRBV29-1	TGCAGCGTTGAAGACCGGGACAGCCTGAATGAAAAACTGTTTTTT	CSVEDRDSLNEKLFF
many	-	TRBJ2-1	TRBV20-1	TGCAGTGCTGGGATCGATTACAATGAGCAGTTCTTC	CSAGIDYNEQFF
few	-	TRBJ1-1	TRBV10-2	TGCGCCAGCAGCCCAAGGGGGGGCACTGAAGCTTTCTTT	CASSPRGGTEAFF
-	-	TRBJ2-7	TRBV27	TGTGCCAGCAGTTTAAAGGGGCCGGACTACTACGAGCAGTACTTC	CASSLKGPDYYEQYF
many	TRBD2	TRBJ2-7	TRBV3-1	TGTGCCAGCAGCTTCGGGACTAGCGGGACCTACGAGCAGTACTTC	CASSFGTSGTYEQYF
many	TRBD2	TRBJ2-1	TRBV6-1	TGTGCCAGCAGTCTACTAGCGGGGTCCTACAATGAGCAGTTCTTC	CASSLLAGSYNEQFF
many	-	TRBJ2-7	TRBV20-1	TGCAGTGCTCAGCGGTCCTCCTACGAGCAGTACTTC	CSAQRSSYEQYF
-	-	TRBJ1-1	TRBV28	TGTGCCAGCAGCCCCGTTGGGCAGAACACTGAAGCTTTCTTT	CASSPVGQNTEAFF
many	TRBD1	TRBJ2-1	TRBV15	TGTGCCACCAGCAGAGATGGACAGGGAGGCGAGCAGTTCTTC	CATSRDGQGGEQFF
many	-	TRBJ2-5	TRBV7-2	TGTGCCAGCAGCTTCCGAGGGGCGGGAGAGACCCAGTACTTC	CASSFRGAGETQYF
-	-	TRBJ1-6	TRBV3-1	TGTGCCAGCAGCCCGGGACTCGATAATTCACCCCTCCACTTT	CASSPGLDNSPLHF